Sequencing of this T cell receptor (beta chain) was carried out in a study of T cells in Graves' hyperthyroidism and ophthalmopathy. Study-wide results and caveats: Onset of ophthalmopathy came a median approximately 6.8 months after the model predicted it.

CDR1 is DFQATT, CDR2 SNEGSKA, per germline (reference sequence). Trimming removed 0 bases at V and 2 bases at J, with 19 bases between. This CDR3 comprises 18 residues. Lactation, pregnancy, other autoimmune disease or uncontrolled infection led to exclusion of patients. TCR beta CDR3 sequences were amplified from RNA transcripts. TCR CDR3 regions were first amplified by RT-PCR with HTBI primers. TCRdb reanalysed the multiplex PCR reads using MiXCR and keeps one entry per CDR3 protein. In the table there are hundreds of thousands of distinct CDR3 sequences, over 15% of which are singletons. This clonotype has ten or more counts. Its antigen is not known.

The receptor's source is a woman aged 18-29 years with Graves' hyperthyroidism. What was sequenced was blood. The chain uses TRBV20-1 and TRBJ2-2, with D perhaps TRBD2 (5 bases). In DNA form, the CDR3 reads TGCAGTGCTAGAGATTTCCGGGCTACGGACTCCAACACCGGGGAGCTGTTTTTT. Translated, it gives CSARDFRATDSNTGELFF.